The entry that follows covers one TCR beta chain sequence. Between the trimmed V and J ends, which lost 3 bases and 5 bases, there was a span of 16 bases. Germline CDR1 is MDHEN and CDR2 is SYDVKM. CDR3 length equals 15 residues. This sample is drawn from a study of technical replicates of blood from a handful of donors. Profiled with immunoSEQ multiplex PCR; TCRdb holds only in-frame clones, not every one. The repertoire holds around 62,000 clones, with about 97% as singletons. This clonotype was sampled from a human donor in good health. The sample comprised T cells isolated from PBMCs. This chain connects TRBV28 to TRBJ1-1, with D maybe TRBD1 (6 bases). In DNA, the CDR3 is TGTGCCAGCAGTTTTGGGGTAGGGGGTCCGACTGAAGCTTTCTTT. Translating gives CASSFGVGGPTEAFF.